The 2 T cell receptor beta chains reported below all come from one sample, sequenced in a study of T cells in Graves' hyperthyroidism and ophthalmopathy. RNA transcripts served as the template for amplifying TCR beta CDR3 regions. An initial round of RT-PCR targeting the TCR CDR3 relied on the HTBI primer set. TCRdb redid the calling of the multiplex PCR reads with MiXCR, one entry per CDR3 protein. The table has 600,000 to 850,000 distinct CDR3 sequences, around 19% seen once. Sequencing input: blood. The receptors stem from a woman between 45 and 65 years old with Graves' hyperthyroidism that later progressed to Graves' ophthalmopathy.

The genes are TRBV6-2 or TRBV6-3 and TRBJ2-3; TRBD2 agrees at 13 bases. The ends lost 6 bases at V and 2 bases at J; junction bases unmatched: 14. Germline CDR1 reads MNHEY; CDR2 reads SVGEGT. This CDR3 is 19 amino acids long. The CDR3 loop reads CASSRPGLAGARPTDTQYF. In nucleotides, the CDR3 is TGTGCCAGCAGCCGACCCGGACTAGCGGGGGCCCGACCCACAGATACGCAGTATTTT.

This clonotype appeared a few times. The chain has TRBV5-1 and TRBJ1-2; 7 positions match TRBD1. V gave up 3 bases and J gave up 8 bases; unmatched junction bases: 13. The CDR3 extends over 15 amino acids. Looked up from germline, CDR1 is SGHRS and CDR2 is YFSETQ. CDR3 sequence: CASSWGTANYRGYTF. The CDR3 DNA sequence: TGCGCCAGCAGCTGGGGGACAGCGAACTATCGGGGCTACACCTTC.